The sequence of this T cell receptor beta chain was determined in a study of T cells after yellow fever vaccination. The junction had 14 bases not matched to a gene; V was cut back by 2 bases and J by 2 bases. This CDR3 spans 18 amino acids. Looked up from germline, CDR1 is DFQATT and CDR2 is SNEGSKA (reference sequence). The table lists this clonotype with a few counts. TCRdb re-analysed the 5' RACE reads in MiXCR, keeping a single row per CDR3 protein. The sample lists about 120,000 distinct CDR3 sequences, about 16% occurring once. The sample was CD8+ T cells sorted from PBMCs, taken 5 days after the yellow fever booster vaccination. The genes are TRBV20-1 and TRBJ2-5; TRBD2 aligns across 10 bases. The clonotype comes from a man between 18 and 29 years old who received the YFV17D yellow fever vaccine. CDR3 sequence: CSARTSGGAIDQQETQYF. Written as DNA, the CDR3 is TGCAGTGCTAGAACAAGCGGGGGGGCCATTGACCAGCAAGAGACCCAGTACTTC.